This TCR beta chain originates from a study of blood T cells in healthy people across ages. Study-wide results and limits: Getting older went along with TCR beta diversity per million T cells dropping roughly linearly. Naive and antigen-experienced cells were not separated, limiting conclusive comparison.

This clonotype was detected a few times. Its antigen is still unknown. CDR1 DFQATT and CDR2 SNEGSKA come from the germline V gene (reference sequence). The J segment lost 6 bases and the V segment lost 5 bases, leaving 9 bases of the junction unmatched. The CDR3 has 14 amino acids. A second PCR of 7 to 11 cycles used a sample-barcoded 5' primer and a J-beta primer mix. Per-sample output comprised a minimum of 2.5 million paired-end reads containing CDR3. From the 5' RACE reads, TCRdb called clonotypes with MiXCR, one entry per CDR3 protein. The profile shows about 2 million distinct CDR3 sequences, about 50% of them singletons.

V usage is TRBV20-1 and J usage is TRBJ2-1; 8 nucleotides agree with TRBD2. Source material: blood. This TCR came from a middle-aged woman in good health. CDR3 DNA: TGCAGTGCTGGTCGGGGGGGCCGCCTCAATGAGCAGTTCTTC. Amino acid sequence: CSAGRGGRLNEQFF.